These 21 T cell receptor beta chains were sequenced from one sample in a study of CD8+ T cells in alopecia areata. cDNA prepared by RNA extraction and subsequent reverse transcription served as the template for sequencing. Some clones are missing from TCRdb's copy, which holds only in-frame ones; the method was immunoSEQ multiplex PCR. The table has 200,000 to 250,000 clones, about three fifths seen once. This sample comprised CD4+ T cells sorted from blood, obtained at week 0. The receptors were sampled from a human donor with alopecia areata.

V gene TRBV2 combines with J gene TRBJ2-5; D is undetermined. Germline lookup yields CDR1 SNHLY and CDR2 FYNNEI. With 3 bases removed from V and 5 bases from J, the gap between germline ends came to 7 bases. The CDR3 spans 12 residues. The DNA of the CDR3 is TGTGCCAGCAGTGAGGGCAGGGAGACCCAGTACTTC. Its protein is CASSEGRETQYF.

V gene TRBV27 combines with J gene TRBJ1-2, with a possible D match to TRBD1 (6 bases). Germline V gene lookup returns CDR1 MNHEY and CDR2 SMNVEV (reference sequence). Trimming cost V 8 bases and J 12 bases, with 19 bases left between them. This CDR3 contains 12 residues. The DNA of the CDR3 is TGTGCCAGCCGGGCGGCAGGGGATATACACACCTTC. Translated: CASRAAGDIHTF.

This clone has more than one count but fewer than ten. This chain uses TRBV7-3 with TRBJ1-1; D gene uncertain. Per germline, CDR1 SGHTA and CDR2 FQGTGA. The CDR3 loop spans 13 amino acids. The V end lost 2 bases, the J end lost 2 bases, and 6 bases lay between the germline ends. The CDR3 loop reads CASSLGRNTEAFF. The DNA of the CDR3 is TGTGCCAGCAGCTTAGGAAGAAACACTGAAGCTTTCTTT. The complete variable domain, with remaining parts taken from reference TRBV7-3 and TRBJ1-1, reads GAGVSQTPSNKVTEKGKYVELRCDPISGHTALYWYRQSLGQGPEFLIYFQGTGAADDSGLPNDRFFAVRPEGSVSTLKIQRTERGDSAVYLCASSLGRNTEAFFGQGTRLTVV.

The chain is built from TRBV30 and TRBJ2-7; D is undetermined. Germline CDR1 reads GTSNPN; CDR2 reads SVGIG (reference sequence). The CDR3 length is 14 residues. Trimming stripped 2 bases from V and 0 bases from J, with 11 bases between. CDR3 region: CAWSLVGFSYEQYF. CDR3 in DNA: TGTGCCTGGAGTCTGGTGGGCTTCTCCTACGAGCAGTACTTC.

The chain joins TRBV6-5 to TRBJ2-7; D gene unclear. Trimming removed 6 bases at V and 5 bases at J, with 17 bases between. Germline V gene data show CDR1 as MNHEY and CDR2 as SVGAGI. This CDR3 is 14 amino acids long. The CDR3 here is CASSRRLVPHEQYF. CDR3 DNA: TGTGCCAGCAGCCGCCGACTGGTCCCACACGAGCAGTACTTC.

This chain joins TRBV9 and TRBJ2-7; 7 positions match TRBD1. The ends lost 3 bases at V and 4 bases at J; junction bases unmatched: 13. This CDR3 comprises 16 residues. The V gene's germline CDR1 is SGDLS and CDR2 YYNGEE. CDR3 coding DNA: TGTGCCAGCAGCGGAGACAGGGATCCTACCGTATACGAGCAGTACTTC. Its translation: CASSGDRDPTVYEQYF. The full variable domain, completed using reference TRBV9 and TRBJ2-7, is DSGVTQTPKHLITATGQRVTLRCSPRSGDLSVYWYQQSLDQGLQFLIQYYNGEERAKGNILERFSAQQFPDLHSELNLSSLELGDSALYFCASSGDRDPTVYEQYFGPGTRLTVT.

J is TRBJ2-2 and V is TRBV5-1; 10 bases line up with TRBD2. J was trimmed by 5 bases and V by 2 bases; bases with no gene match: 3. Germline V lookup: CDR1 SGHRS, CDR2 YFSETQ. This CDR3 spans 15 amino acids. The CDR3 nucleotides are TGCGCCAGCAGCTTCGGGACTAGCGCAACCGGGGAGCTGTTTTTT. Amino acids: CASSFGTSATGELFF.

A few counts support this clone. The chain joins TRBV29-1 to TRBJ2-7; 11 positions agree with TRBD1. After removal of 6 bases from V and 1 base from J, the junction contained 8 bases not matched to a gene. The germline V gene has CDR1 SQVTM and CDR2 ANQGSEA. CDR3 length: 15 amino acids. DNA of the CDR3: TGCAGCGTCACACCGGGACAGGGGGTTTCCTACGAGCAGTACTTC. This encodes CSVTPGQGVSYEQYF.

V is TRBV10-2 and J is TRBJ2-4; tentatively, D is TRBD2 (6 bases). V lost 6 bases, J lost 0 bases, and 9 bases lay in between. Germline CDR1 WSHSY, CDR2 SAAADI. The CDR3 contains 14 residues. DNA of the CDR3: TGCGCCAGCAGAGAGGGACTAGCCAAAAACATTCAGTACTTC. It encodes CASREGLAKNIQYF.

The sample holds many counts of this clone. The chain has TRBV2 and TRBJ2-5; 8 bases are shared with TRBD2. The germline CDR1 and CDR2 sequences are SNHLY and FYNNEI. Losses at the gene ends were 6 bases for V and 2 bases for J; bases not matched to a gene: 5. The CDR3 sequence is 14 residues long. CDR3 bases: TGTGCCAGCAGCGCCAGCGGGGGACAAGAGACCCAGTACTTC. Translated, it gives CASSASGGQETQYF.

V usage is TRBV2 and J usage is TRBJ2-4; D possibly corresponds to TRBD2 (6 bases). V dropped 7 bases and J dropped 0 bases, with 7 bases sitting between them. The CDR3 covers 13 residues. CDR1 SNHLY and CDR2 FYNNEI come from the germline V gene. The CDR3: CASKEGAKNIQYF. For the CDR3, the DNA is TGTGCCAGCAAGGAGGGAGCCAAAAACATTCAGTACTTC.

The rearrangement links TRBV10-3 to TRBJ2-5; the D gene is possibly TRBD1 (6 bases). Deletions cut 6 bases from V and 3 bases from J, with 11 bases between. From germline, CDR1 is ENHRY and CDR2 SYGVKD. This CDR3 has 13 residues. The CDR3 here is CAISLGTKETQYF. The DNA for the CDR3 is TGTGCCATCAGCCTCGGGACAAAAGAGACCCAGTACTTC.

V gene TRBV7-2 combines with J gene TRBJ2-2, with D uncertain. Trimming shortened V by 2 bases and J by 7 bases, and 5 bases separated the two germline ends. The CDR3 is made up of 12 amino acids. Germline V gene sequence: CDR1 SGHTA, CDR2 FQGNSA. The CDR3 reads CASSLFGGELFF. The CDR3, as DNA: TGTGCCAGCAGCTTATTCGGCGGGGAGCTGTTTTTT. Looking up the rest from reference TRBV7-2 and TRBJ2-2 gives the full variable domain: GAGVSQSPSNKVTEKGKDVELRCDPISGHTALYWYRQSLGQGLEFLIYFQGNSAPDKSGLPSDRFSAERTGGSVSTLTIQRTQQEDSAVYLCASSLFGGELFFGEGSRLTVL.

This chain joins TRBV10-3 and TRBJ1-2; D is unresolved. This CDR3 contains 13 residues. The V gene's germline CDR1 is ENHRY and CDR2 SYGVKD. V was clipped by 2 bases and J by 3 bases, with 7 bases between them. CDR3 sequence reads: CAISEGADYGYTF. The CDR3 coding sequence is TGTGCCATCAGTGAGGGTGCGGACTATGGCTACACCTTC.

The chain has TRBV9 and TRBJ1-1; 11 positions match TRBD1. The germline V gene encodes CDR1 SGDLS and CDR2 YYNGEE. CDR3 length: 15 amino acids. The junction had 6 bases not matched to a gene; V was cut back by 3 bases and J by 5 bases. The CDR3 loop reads CASSGRDRGATEAFF. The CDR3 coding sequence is TGTGCCAGCAGCGGGCGGGACAGGGGGGCAACTGAAGCTTTCTTT. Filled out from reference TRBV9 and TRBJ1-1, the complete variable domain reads DSGVTQTPKHLITATGQRVTLRCSPRSGDLSVYWYQQSLDQGLQFLIQYYNGEERAKGNILERFSAQQFPDLHSELNLSSLELGDSALYFCASSGRDRGATEAFFGQGTRLTVV.

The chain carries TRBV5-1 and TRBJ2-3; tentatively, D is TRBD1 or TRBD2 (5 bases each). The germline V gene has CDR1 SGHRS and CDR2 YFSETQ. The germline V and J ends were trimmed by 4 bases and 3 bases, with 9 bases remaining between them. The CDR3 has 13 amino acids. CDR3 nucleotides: TGCGCCAGCAGCAAGGGGAGTACAGATACGCAGTATTTT. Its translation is CASSKGSTDTQYF.

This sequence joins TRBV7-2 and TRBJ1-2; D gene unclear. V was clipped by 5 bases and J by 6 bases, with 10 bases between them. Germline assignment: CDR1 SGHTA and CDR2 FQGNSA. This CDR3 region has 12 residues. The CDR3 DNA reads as TGTGCCAGCAGCCTCCGACTGGATGGCTACACCTTC. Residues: CASSLRLDGYTF.

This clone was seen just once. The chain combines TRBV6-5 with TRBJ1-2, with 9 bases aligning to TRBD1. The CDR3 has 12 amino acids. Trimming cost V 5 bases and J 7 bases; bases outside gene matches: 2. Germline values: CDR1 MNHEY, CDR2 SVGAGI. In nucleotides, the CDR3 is TGTGCCAGCAGTCAGACAGGGGGTGGCTACACCTTC. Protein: CASSQTGGGYTF.

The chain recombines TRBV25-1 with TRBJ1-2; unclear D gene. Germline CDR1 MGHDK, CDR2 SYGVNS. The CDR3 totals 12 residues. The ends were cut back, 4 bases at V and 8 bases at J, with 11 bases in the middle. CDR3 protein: CASSGILWGYTF. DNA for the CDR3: TGTGCCAGCAGTGGGATATTGTGGGGCTACACCTTC.

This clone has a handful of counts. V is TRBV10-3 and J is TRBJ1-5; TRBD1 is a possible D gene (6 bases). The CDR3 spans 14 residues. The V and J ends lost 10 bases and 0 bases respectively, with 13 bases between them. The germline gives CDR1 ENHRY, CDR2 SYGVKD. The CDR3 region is CATTRDISNQPQHF. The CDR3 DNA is TGTGCCACCACCCGGGACATTAGCAATCAGCCCCAGCATTTT.

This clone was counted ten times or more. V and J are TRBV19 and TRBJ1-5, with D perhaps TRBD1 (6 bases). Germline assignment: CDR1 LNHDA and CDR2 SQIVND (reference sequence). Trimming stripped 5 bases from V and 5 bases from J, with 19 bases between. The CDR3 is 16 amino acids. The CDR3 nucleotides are TGTGCCAGTAGTCCCCCCTTTAGGGGGATCTATCAGCCCCAGCATTTT. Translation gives CASSPPFRGIYQPQHF. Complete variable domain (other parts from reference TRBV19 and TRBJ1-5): DGGITQSPKYLFRKEGQNVTLSCEQNLNHDAMYWYRQDPGQGLRLIYYSQIVNDFQKGDIAEGYSVSREKKESFPLTVTSAQKNPTAFYLCASSPPFRGIYQPQHFGDGTRLSIL.